A single T cell receptor beta chain is shown here with its context. Its antigen is unknown. This sample was taken from a study of cytomegalovirus exposure and HLA in healthy donors. Whole-study results and caveats: Roughly even sequencing depth across donors was the assumption behind the presence/absence analyses. In a later analysis, TCR beta V- and J-gene trimming showed a link to a missense DCLRE1C variant.

With 2 bases clipped from V and 3 bases from J, the junction kept 2 bases outside the gene matches. The germline gives CDR1 GTSNPN, CDR2 SVGIG (reference sequence). There are 15 residues in the CDR3. PCR was performed using 60 Vbeta and 13 Jbeta primers. The protocol was immunoSEQ multiplex PCR, while the TCRdb copy is restricted to in-frame clones and leaves out a portion. The sample holds under 150,000 clones, around three quarters seen once. This sequence was found in a young man in good health and CMV-seronegative. Sequenced input: PBMCs. This chain uses TRBV30 with TRBJ2-2; 11 bases match TRBD2. Here the CDR3 reads CAWSLTSGDTGELFF. DNA for the CDR3: TGTGCCTGGAGTTTGACTAGCGGGGACACCGGGGAGCTGTTTTTT.